Listed below are T cell receptor beta chains from one sample, sequenced in a study of human T cells and chemical hapten exposure. Each CDR3 protein is one row after TCRdb ran MiXCR on the RACE reads. The sample consists of some 110,000 distinct CDR3 sequences, approximately 12% of them appearing once. The sample in question was whole blood, obtained in connection with sensitization to the hapten diphenylcyclopropenone (DPC). Every receptor here comes from a woman between 45 and 60 years old with alopecia areata. Some clones in this sample may be carry-over from other donors' samples. Each CDR3 is given with its conserved first and last residue. The D gene is left open where the match is weak. Expanded clones get a size class; other rows say once, few or many, or leave the size out.

CDR3 length,D gene,J gene,V gene,clone size,CDR3 protein,CDR3 DNA
17,.,TRBJ1-2,TRBV5-1,.,CASSPRPTEDYNYGYTF,TGCGCCAGCAGCCCTCGCCCCACAGAGGACTATAACTATGGCTACACCTTC
12,.,TRBJ1-1,TRBV18,.,CASSDPNTEAFF,TGTGCCAGCTCAGACCCAAACACTGAAGCTTTCTTT
13,TRBD2,TRBJ2-5,TRBV10-3,.,CAIRGLAGQVQYF,TGTGCCATCAGGGGACTAGCGGGGCAGGTCCAGTACTTC
12,.,TRBJ2-5,TRBV11-2,.,CASSLVRETQYF,TGTGCCAGCAGCTTAGTGCGAGAGACCCAGTACTTC
20,TRBD1,TRBJ1-3,TRBV28,many,CARDNNGQGQGNPSGNTIYF,TGTGCCAGAGACAACAATGGACAGGGACAGGGTAACCCCTCTGGAAACACCATATATTTT
15,TRBD2,TRBJ2-3,TRBV7-2,.,CASSRRLAPTDTQYF,TGTGCCAGCAGCAGACGACTAGCACCCACAGATACGCAGTATTTT
12,TRBD1,TRBJ1-1,TRBV10-3,.,CAISPGTGDAFF,TGTGCCATCAGCCCCGGGACAGGGGACGCTTTCTTT
16,.,TRBJ1-1,TRBV4-1,.,CASSQDFWVQNTEAFF,TGCGCCAGCAGCCAAGATTTCTGGGTCCAGAACACTGAAGCTTTCTTT
16,TRBD1,TRBJ2-3,TRBV6-6,few,CASSYDGQGVADTQYF,TGTGCCAGCAGTTACGACGGGCAGGGGGTAGCAGATACGCAGTATTTT
15,.,TRBJ1-1,TRBV7-9,few,CASSLVQGSHTEAFF,TGTGCCAGCAGCTTAGTTCAGGGAAGTCACACTGAAGCTTTCTTT
14,.,TRBJ2-7,TRBV28,few,CASRRSGGSREQYF,TGTGCCAGCAGACGGTCCGGGGGCTCACGGGAGCAGTACTTC
17,TRBD1,TRBJ2-1,TRBV18,.,CASSRPPGQGSRNEQFF,TGTGCCAGCTCCCGGCCCCCCGGACAGGGAAGTAGGAATGAGCAGTTCTTC
17,TRBD1,TRBJ2-2,TRBV4-1,few,CASSQGTGSLVTGELFF,TGCGCCAGCAGCCAAGGGACAGGGAGTCTCGTAACCGGGGAGCTGTTTTTT
15,.,TRBJ2-7,TRBV18,.,CASSPARVGSYEQYF,TGTGCCAGCTCGCCAGCGAGAGTGGGCTCCTACGAGCAGTACTTC
16,.,TRBJ1-3,TRBV11-2,few,CASSFTGTHSGNTIYF,TGTGCCAGCAGCTTCACCGGGACACACTCTGGAAACACCATATATTTT
12,.,TRBJ2-7,TRBV28,few,CASSLGFSELSF,TGTGCCAGCAGTTTGGGGTTTTCGGAGCTTTCCTTC
12,.,TRBJ2-7,TRBV3-1,few,CASSHRPNVVYF,TGTGCCAGCAGCCACAGACCCAATGTAGTGTACTTC
14,TRBD2,TRBJ2-5,TRBV29-1,many,CSVEGGTRPKTQYF,TGCAGCGTTGAAGGAGGGACTAGACCAAAGACCCAGTACTTC
15,TRBD2,TRBJ2-1,TRBV11-2,few,CASSARGLAGNEQFF,TGTGCCAGCAGCGCTAGGGGACTAGCCGGGAATGAGCAGTTCTTC
18,.,TRBJ1-5,TRBV19,.,CASSALQGRGYSNQPQHF,TGTGCCAGTAGTGCCCTACAGGGTAGGGGGTATAGCAATCAGCCCCAGCATTTT
14,.,TRBJ1-2,TRBV12-3/TRBV12-4,.,CASSSQGIGYGYTF,TGTGCCAGCAGTTCACAGGGTATCGGCTATGGCTACACCTTC
10,.,TRBJ2-3,TRBV28,.,CASRRDTQYF,TGTGCCAGCAGACGGGATACGCAGTATTTT
14,.,TRBJ1-4,TRBV20-1,.,CSARGPGFYEKLFF,TGCAGTGCTAGGGGCCCGGGGTTTTATGAAAAACTGTTTTTT
12,.,TRBJ1-1,TRBV10-2,.,CASSEPSSEAFF,TGCGCCAGCAGTGAGCCATCGTCTGAAGCTTTCTTT